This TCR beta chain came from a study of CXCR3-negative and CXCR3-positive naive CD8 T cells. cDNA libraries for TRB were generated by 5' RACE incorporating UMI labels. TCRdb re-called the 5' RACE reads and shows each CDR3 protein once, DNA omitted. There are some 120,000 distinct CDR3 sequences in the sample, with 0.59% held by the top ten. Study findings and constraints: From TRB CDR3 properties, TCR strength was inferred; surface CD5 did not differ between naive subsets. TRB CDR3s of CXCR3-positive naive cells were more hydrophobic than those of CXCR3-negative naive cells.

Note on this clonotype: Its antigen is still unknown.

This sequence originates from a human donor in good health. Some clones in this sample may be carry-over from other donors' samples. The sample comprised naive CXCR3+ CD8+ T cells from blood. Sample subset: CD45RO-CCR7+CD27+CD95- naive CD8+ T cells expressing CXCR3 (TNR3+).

The CDR3: CASRTTSGFNEQFF. The rearrangement joins TRBV13 to TRBJ2-1; no DNA is available, so the TRBD2 call from TCRdb remains unchecked. The CDR3 has 14 amino acids. CDR1 and CDR2 (germline): PRHDT, FYEKMQ (reference sequence).